The present TCR beta chain was sequenced within a study of T cell clonality in common variable immunodeficiency. CDR3 length equals 11 residues. Trimming stripped 7 bases from V and 8 bases from J, with 12 bases between. CDR1 and CDR2 (germline): SQVTM, ANQGSEA. This clone occurred many times. Antigen unknown. With the read ending 3 residues before the CDR3 end, the germline J gene is used to fill in that end. Clones were read by immunoSEQ multiplex PCR, and TCRdb kept only the in-frame ones, dropping some. The data list approximately 56,000 clones, none observed once; about 2% falls to the top ten. General study findings and limits: CVID subjects had higher TCRbeta clonality than healthy controls, most marked in about a third. CVID subjects shared fewer TCRbeta clones than healthy controls did. Patient heterogeneity in the CVID cohort limited correlations between repertoire features and clinical complications.

The chain carries TRBV29-1 and TRBJ2-1, with a tentative D call TRBD2 (5 bases). The TCR sequence derives from a person aged 18 to 75 in good health. Sequencing was done on a sample of peripheral blood mononuclear cells. The CDR3 sequence: CSAERGYEQFF. The CDR3 DNA, read in part, is TGCAGCGCCGAGCGCGGGTATGAG.